The 8 T cell receptor beta chains below were found in one sample sequenced in a study of blood T cell repertoires in COVID-19. The repertoire was sequenced with immunoSEQ multiplex PCR; TCRdb's copy has only in-frame clones and lacks some. The table has 25,000 to 40,000 clones, around 90% seen once; the top ten hold 13%. The specimen sequenced was peripheral blood. The receptors stem from a man in his 70s with active COVID-19.

The V and J genes are TRBV4-1 and TRBJ2-4; TRBD1 agrees at 8 bases. The CDR3 spans 15 residues. The germline V gene has CDR1 MGHRA and CDR2 YSYEKL. Trimming removed 0 bases from V and 5 bases from J; junction bases left unmatched: 3. Here the CDR3 DNA reads TGCGCCAGCAGCCAAGATCAGGGGGCCCAAAACATTCAGTACTTC. This codes for CASSQDQGAQNIQYF.

V is TRBV7-3 and J is TRBJ2-1; D gene ambiguous. The CDR3 runs 12 residues. CDR1 is SGHTA and CDR2 is FQGTGA in the germline V gene. V was pared by 3 bases and J by 9 bases, with 9 bases between. CDR3 region: CASSLSRSEQFF. DNA for the CDR3: TGTGCCAGCAGCTTGAGCCGGAGTGAGCAGTTCTTC.

The chain joins TRBV15 to TRBJ2-1; 10 nucleotides match TRBD2. Germline-derived CDR1 and CDR2 are LNHNV and YYDKDF (reference sequence). V dropped 3 bases and J dropped 6; count of bases not matched to a gene: 8. The CDR3 consists of 16 residues. CDR3 sequence reads: CATSRAASGRFNEQFF. The CDR3 DNA reads as TGTGCCACCAGCAGGGCCGCTAGCGGGAGATTCAATGAGCAGTTCTTC.

As regards this clone: Its ends do not fully match the called genes, so a read error is possible. Written as DNA, the CDR3 is TGTGCCAGCAGTTTAGGAGGTCAGGGTGGCACCGGGGAGCTGTTTTTT. It encodes CASSLGGQGGTGELFF. The V and J genes are TRBV7-2 and TRBJ2-2, with D tentatively TRBD1 or TRBD2 (5 bases each). This CDR3 has 16 amino acids. Germline V gene data show CDR1 as SGHTA and CDR2 as FQGNSA.

This chain uses TRBV9 with TRBJ2-5; perhaps TRBD2 as D (6 bases). Germline CDR1 SGDLS, CDR2 YYNGEE. Trimming removed 4 bases at V and 0 bases at J, with 16 bases between. The CDR3 extends over 16 amino acids. This chain's CDR3 is CASSPTSYGYQETQYF. Here the CDR3 DNA reads TGTGCCAGCAGCCCAACTAGCTATGGGTACCAAGAGACCCAGTACTTC.

This clone appeared once. This chain links TRBV19 with TRBJ1-2; D call uncertain. The germline gives CDR1 LNHDA, CDR2 SQIVND (reference sequence). There are 14 residues in the CDR3. V gave up 0 bases and J gave up 0 bases, with 5 bases separating them. The CDR3 DNA follows: TGTGCCAGTAGTATAGAATCCGCTAACTATGGCTACACCTTC. Amino acid sequence: CASSIESANYGYTF. Full variable domain (missing parts from reference TRBV19 and TRBJ1-2): DGGITQSPKYLFRKEGQNVTLSCEQNLNHDAMYWYRQDPGQGLRLIYYSQIVNDFQKGDIAEGYSVSREKKESFPLTVTSAQKNPTAFYLCASSIESANYGYTFGSGTRLTVV.

The chain recombines TRBV5-6 with TRBJ2-7, with TRBD1 matching over 8 bases. The length of the CDR3 is 15 residues. J lost 2 bases, V lost 2 bases, and 6 bases had no gene match. Germline V gene data show CDR1 as SGHDT and CDR2 as YYEEEE. CDR3 amino acids: CASSLLDRDTYEQYF. CDR3 in DNA: TGTGCCAGCAGCTTACTGGACAGGGACACCTACGAGCAGTACTTC.

The chain carries TRBV6-1 and TRBJ2-6, with 7 bases lining up with TRBD1. This CDR3 contains 16 residues. Germline V CDR1 and CDR2: MNHNS, SASEGT. V trimming: 8 bases; J trimming: 3 bases; junction bases outside the gene matches: 10. CDR3 DNA: TGTGCCAGCGGTGGGCAGGGGGTGTTTGGGGCCAACGTCCTGACTTTC. Residues: CASGGQGVFGANVLTF.